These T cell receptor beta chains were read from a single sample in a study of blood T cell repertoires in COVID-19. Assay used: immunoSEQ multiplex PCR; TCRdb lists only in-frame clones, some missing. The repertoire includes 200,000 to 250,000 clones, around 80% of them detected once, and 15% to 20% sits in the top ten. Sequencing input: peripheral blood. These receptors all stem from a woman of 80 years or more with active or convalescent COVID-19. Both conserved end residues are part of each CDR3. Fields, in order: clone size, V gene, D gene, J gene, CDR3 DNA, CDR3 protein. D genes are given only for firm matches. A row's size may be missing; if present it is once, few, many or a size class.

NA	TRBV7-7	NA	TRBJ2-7	TGTGCTAGCAGCTTAGGGGCTGGAGGGGCCTACGAGCAGTACTTC	CASSLGAGGAYEQYF
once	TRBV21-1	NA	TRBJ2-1	TGTGCCAGCAGCAAAGATAGCGGGGGGGCCGGGGACGGCAATGAGCAGTTCTTC	CASSKDSGGAGDGNEQFF
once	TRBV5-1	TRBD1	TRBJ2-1	TGCGCCAGCAGCTTGGCAGGGGGCAATGAGCAGTTCTTC	CASSLAGGNEQFF
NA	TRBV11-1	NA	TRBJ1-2	TGTGCCAGCAGCTTTCATGGGGGCGACTATGGCTACACCTTC	CASSFHGGDYGYTF
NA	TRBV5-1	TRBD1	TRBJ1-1	TGCGCCAGCAGCTCCTTTGGGACAGTGAACACTGAAGCTTTCTTT	CASSSFGTVNTEAFF
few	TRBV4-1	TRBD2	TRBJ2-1	TGCGCCAGCAGCCAAGTTGGGCAGGCTAGCGGGAGGTCCCTTTCCAATGAGCAGTTCTTC	CASSQVGQASGRSLSNEQFF
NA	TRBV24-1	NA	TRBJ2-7	TGTGCCACCAGTGATGCGGGTAACTCCTACGAGCAGTACTTC	CATSDAGNSYEQYF
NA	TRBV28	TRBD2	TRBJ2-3	TGTGCCAGCAGTCCATGGACTAGCGGGGATACGCAGTATTTT	CASSPWTSGDTQYF
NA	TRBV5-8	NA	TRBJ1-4	TGTGCCAGCAGCAGAGGAGAGACAGCTTCAACTAATGAAAAACTGTTTTTT	CASSRGETASTNEKLFF
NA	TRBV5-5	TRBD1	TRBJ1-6	TGTGCCAGCAGCTTGCAGGGGGCGGATTCACCCCTCCACTTT	CASSLQGADSPLHF
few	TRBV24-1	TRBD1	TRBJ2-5	TGTGCCACCAGTGATTTCGACAGGGACCAAGAGACCCAGTACTTC	CATSDFDRDQETQYF
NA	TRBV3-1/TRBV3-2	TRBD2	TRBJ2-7	TGTGCCAGCAGCCAACTCAGCGGGAGTCTCCACGAGCAGTACTTC	CASSQLSGSLHEQYF
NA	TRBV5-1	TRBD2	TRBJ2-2	TGCGCCAGCAGCGACCCACGAGGCGGGGGGAACACCGGGGAGCTGTTTTTT	CASSDPRGGGNTGELFF
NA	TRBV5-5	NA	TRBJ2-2	TGTGCCAGCAGCAAGGGGATAGACACCGGGGAGCTGTTTTTT	CASSKGIDTGELFF
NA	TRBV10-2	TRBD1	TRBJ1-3	TGCGCCAGCAGTGCCCTACAGGGGGCTTCTGGAAACACCATATATTTT	CASSALQGASGNTIYF
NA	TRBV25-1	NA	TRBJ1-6	TGTGCCAGCAGTGAACAACAGGGCGCACCCCTCCACTTT	CASSEQQGAPLHF
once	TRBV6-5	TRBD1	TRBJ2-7	TGTGCCAGCAGCCGTGACAGGGGCCACGAGCAGTACTTC	CASSRDRGHEQYF
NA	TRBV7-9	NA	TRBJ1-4	TGTGCCAGCAGCTTATTCCCGGATGAAAAACTGTTTTTT	CASSLFPDEKLFF
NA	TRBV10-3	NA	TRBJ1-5	TGTGCCATCAGTGACAGGGAAGGGAATCAGCCCCAGCATTTT	CAISDREGNQPQHF
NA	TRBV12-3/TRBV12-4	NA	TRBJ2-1	TGTGCCAGCAGTTTAAATGGCGGGATGGATGGATTCTTC	CASSLNGGMDGFF
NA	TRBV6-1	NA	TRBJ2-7	TGTGCCAGCAGCCCCACAGGGATAGAGCAGTACTTC	CASSPTGIEQYF
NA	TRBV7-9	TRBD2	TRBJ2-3	TGTGCCAGCAGCCCTGGACTAGAAGGAGATACGCAGTATTTT	CASSPGLEGDTQYF
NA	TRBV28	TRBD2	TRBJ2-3	TGTGCCAGCAGTCCGATGGGACTAGCGGCAAGCACAGATACGCAGTATTTT	CASSPMGLAASTDTQYF
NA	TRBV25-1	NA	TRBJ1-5	TGTGCCAGCAGTGATGAGGTGGCCCAGCATTTT	CASSDEVAQHF
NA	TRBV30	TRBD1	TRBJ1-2	TGTGCCTGGAGGGATGACAGGGAGTATGGCTACACCTTC	CAWRDDREYGYTF
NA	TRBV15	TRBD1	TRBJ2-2	TGTGCCACCAGCATAAACAGGGGGCTCGCCGGGGAGCTGTTTTTT	CATSINRGLAGELFF
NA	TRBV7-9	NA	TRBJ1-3	TGTGCCAGCAGCACTACAGGGTTGACTGGAAACACCATATATTTT	CASSTTGLTGNTIYF
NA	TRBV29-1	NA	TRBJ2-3	TGCAGCGTTGACGAGGGATTCACAGATACGCAGTATTTT	CSVDEGFTDTQYF